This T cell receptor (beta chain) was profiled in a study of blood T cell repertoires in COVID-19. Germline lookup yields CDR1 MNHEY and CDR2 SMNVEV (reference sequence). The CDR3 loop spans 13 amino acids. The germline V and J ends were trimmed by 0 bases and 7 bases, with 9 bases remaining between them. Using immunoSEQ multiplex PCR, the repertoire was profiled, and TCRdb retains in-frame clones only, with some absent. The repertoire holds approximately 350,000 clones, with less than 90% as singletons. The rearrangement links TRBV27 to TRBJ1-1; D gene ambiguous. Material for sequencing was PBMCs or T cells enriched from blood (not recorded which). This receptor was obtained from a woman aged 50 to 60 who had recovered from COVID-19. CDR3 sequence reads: CASSLSEGFEAFF. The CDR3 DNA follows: TGTGCCAGCAGTTTATCTGAGGGTTTTGAAGCTTTCTTT.